This is a list of T cell receptor beta chains from one sample in a study of immune evolution from preneoplasia to lung adenocarcinoma. The data were produced by immunoSEQ multiplex PCR, yet TCRdb's version contains in-frame clones alone and is incomplete. The data contain 4,500 to 7,000 clones, 55% to 70% of them singletons. Sequencing used FFPE adjacent normal lung tissue. The receptors come from a person aged 80 or over with lung adenocarcinoma. CDR3s include the opening cysteine and the closing phenylalanine or tryptophan. Part of the rows lack a size; the others show once, few, many or a class for expanded clones.

length,J,V,size,CDR3
14,TRBJ2-1,TRBV7-9,.,CASSLDMTYNEQFF
13,TRBJ2-7,TRBV5-1,.,CATPGLSSYEQYF
14,TRBJ1-1,TRBV7-9,few,CASSLETGETEAFF
15,TRBJ2-6,TRBV27,once,CASSLAASGANVLTF
12,TRBJ1-1,TRBV6-1,.,CASSRWVAEAFF
14,TRBJ2-2,TRBV6-6,few,CASSSYANTGELFF
17,TRBJ2-2,TRBV14,.,CASSSGMGATLTGELFF
18,TRBJ2-1,TRBV9,once,CASSERRAGGSGGNEQFF
16,TRBJ1-1,TRBV4-3,.,CASSQEARAPGAEAFF
15,TRBJ2-5,TRBV10-1,.,CASSDGGETRETQYF
15,TRBJ2-1,TRBV5-6,.,CASSFTSGGYNEQFF
10,TRBJ2-2,TRBV29-1,.,CSVGSGELFF
15,TRBJ2-1,TRBV5-6,.,CASSLAGSSYNEQFF
17,TRBJ1-6,TRBV7-2,.,CASSMTWASLGNSPLHF
14,TRBJ2-7,TRBV6-5,.,CASSPKRGGREQYF
17,TRBJ2-2,TRBV9,few,CASSAGSGVRLGGELFF
13,TRBJ2-3,TRBV5-1,.,CATRVPNADTQYF
15,TRBJ1-4,TRBV5-4,.,CASSAQVGGLEKLFF
15,TRBJ2-3,TRBV6-6,few,CASRERATSTDTQYF
14,TRBJ2-2,TRBV11-1,.,CASSPRDRPGELFF
15,TRBJ1-1,TRBV18,once,CASSQSAGGGTEAFF
15,TRBJ2-6,TRBV7-9,.,CASDPSAGGANVLTF
12,TRBJ1-2,TRBV29-1,few,CSVEEHSYGYTF
15,TRBJ2-3,TRBV28,few,CASSLGQGVTDTQYF
17,TRBJ1-6,TRBV4-1,.,CASSPFVQGAGNSPLHF
13,TRBJ1-2,TRBV18,.,CASSPDREYGYTF
12,TRBJ1-3,TRBV29-1,.,CSVRESGNTIYF
13,TRBJ1-2,TRBV7-2,few,CASSLEREDGYTF
14,TRBJ1-6,TRBV7-2,.,CASSLAMAASPLHF
16,TRBJ2-3,TRBV9,large,CASSELDLSSTDTQYF
15,TRBJ2-1,TRBV2,.,CASSGNSGGWNEQFF
15,TRBJ2-7,TRBV11-2,.,CASSMPGLAVYEQYF
12,TRBJ1-1,TRBV7-8,.,CASRLLGTEAFF
15,TRBJ2-7,TRBV30,once,CAWRPPGGDPYEQYF
15,TRBJ1-4,TRBV4-3,.,CASSQDQVVYEKLFF
12,TRBJ1-5,TRBV7-9,few,CASSLDFQPQHF
17,TRBJ2-1,TRBV28,.,CASSSLIRDRRNNEQFF
15,TRBJ1-3,TRBV7-8,.,CASSLGGFSGNTIYF
13,TRBJ2-7,TRBV27,.,CASSPQETYEQYF
13,TRBJ2-3,TRBV2,.,CASMGPSGDTQYF
13,TRBJ1-1,TRBV5-4,.,CASSRYRNTEAFF
15,TRBJ1-6,TRBV14,.,CASSPLPRGGSPLHF
20,TRBJ2-7,TRBV21-1,.,CASSKARQRQLPPYSYEQYF
14,TRBJ2-2,TRBV30,.,CAWSFSLITGELFF
15,TRBJ1-3,TRBV5-6,.,CASSNTGSSGNTIYF
13,TRBJ1-2,TRBV6-1,few,CASSEAGSYGYTF
12,TRBJ1-1,TRBV18,few,CASSPLQGGAFF
15,TRBJ2-6,TRBV5-1,.,CASCPQSSGANVLTF
15,TRBJ2-7,TRBV7-8,once,CASSVRTGGDYEQYF
13,TRBJ1-6,TRBV27,.,CASSPGAGSPLHF
13,TRBJ2-2,TRBV6-5,few,CASSYGGSGELFF